This T cell receptor (beta chain) emerged from a study of Graves' ophthalmopathy and Graves' hyperthyroidism. The authors amplified TCR beta CDR3 regions, and they did so from RNA transcripts for repertoire sequencing. HTBI primers were employed in first-round RT-PCR, then a second-round multiplex PCR followed. TCRdb re-analysed the multiplex PCR reads in MiXCR, keeping a single row per CDR3 protein. The table shows about 620,000 distinct CDR3 sequences, with over 20% occurring only once. Physicians reached a diagnosis by relying on clinical symptoms, serum thyroxine, TRAb, thyroid ultrasound and orbital computed tomography. The PBMCs had their origin in 10 ml of fresh peripheral blood. Trimming left V 2 bases short and J 0 bases short, with 9 bases between. This CDR3 comprises 16 residues. The V gene's germline CDR1 is SGHRS and CDR2 YFSETQ.

Sequenced sample: peripheral blood. The sequence came from a woman under 30 with stable Graves' hyperthyroidism. Some clones in this sample may be carry-over from other donors' samples. This chain uses TRBV5-1 with TRBJ2-6; D not resolved. The CDR3 loop reads CASSFTAHSGANVLTF. The CDR3 coding sequence is TGCGCCAGCAGCTTCACAGCTCACTCTGGGGCCAACGTCCTGACTTTC. The full variable domain, with the rest looked up from reference TRBV5-1 and TRBJ2-6, is KAGVTQTPRYLIKTRGQQVTLSCSPISGHRSVSWYQQTPGQGLQFLFEYFSETQRNKGNFPGRFSGRQFSNSRSEMNVSTLELGDSALYLCASSFTAHSGANVLTFGAGSRLTVL.